Shown below are 25 T cell receptor beta chains from a single sample sequenced in a study of T cell repertoires in cytomegalovirus infection. TCRdb recomputed calls from the reads with MiXCR, one row per CDR3 protein. The sample has over 450,000 distinct CDR3 sequences; about 11% are singletons. Sequencing input: PBMCs. The receptors were sampled from a human donor in good health (CMV status not recorded). Some clones in this sample may be carry-over from other donors' samples.

In its sample, this clonotype was seen many times. The chain carries TRBV7-2 and TRBJ2-3, with D maybe TRBD2 (6 bases). With 2 bases removed from V and 3 bases from J, the gap between germline ends came to 24 bases. CDR3 length: 19 residues. Per the germline V gene, CDR1 is SGHTA and CDR2 is FQGNSA. Here the CDR3 DNA reads TGTGCCAGCAGCTTACGACCGGGCTTGTTTTGGACTACAACAGATACGCAGTATTTT. Protein: CASSLRPGLFWTTTDTQYF.

This clonotype has a count of ten or more. The chain uses TRBV7-3 and TRBJ2-2, with TRBD1 matching 12 bases. The trim removed 5 bases at V and 7 bases at J, leaving 8 bases unmatched. Looked up from germline, CDR1 is SGHTA and CDR2 is FQGTGA. CDR3 size: 16 residues. CDR3 residues: CASSLKGQGAIGELFF. In DNA form, the CDR3 reads TGTGCCAGCAGCCTTAAGGGACAGGGGGCGATCGGGGAGCTGTTTTTT.

A few counts support this clonotype. The chain combines TRBV20-1 with TRBJ2-1; the D is unclear. Germline V gene data show CDR1 as DFQATT and CDR2 as SNEGSKA (reference sequence). V was clipped by 1 base and J by 5 bases, with 6 bases between them. This CDR3 is built from 12 residues. CDR3 sequence reads: CSARVRNNEQFF. For the CDR3, the DNA is TGCAGTGCTAGAGTTCGCAACAATGAGCAGTTCTTC.

This clonotype was observed at least ten times. J is TRBJ2-5 and V is TRBV14; no clear D. Germline CDR1 and CDR2: SGHDN and FVKESK. With 0 bases removed from V and 0 bases from J, the gap between germline ends came to 11 bases. CDR3 length equals 16 residues. The CDR3 region is CASSQDSPRYQETQYF. The CDR3, as DNA: TGTGCCAGCAGCCAAGATTCGCCCAGGTACCAAGAGACCCAGTACTTC.

The chain employs TRBV5-6 and TRBJ2-2, with D perhaps being TRBD1 or TRBD2 (5 bases each). Trimming removed 5 bases at V and 4 bases at J, with 18 bases between. The CDR3 runs 16 residues. From germline, CDR1 is SGHDT and CDR2 YYEEEE. The CDR3 reads CASRYRGSEITGELFF. As DNA, the CDR3 is TGTGCCAGCAGGTACCGGGGCTCCGAAATCACCGGGGAGCTGTTTTTT. The complete variable domain, with remaining parts taken from reference TRBV5-6 and TRBJ2-2, reads DAGVTQSPTHLIKTRGQQVTLRCSPKSGHDTVSWYQQALGQGPQFIFQYYEEEERQRGNFPDRFSGHQFPNYSSELNVNALLLGDSALYLCASRYRGSEITGELFFGEGSRLTVL.

This clonotype was found a few times. The chain employs TRBV19 and TRBJ2-3, with D unclear. Trimming pared 1 base from V and 5 bases from J, leaving 16 bases between. CDR1 is LNHDA and CDR2 is SQIVND in the germline V gene (reference sequence). CDR3 length: 16 residues. The CDR3 bases are TGTGCCAGTAGTATAGCCGCAGTTCTGAAGGGAGATACGCAGTATTTT. It specifies CASSIAAVLKGDTQYF.

The sample holds many counts of this clonotype. J is TRBJ2-6 and V is TRBV27; D perhaps matches TRBD1 (6 bases). Germline V gene lookup returns CDR1 MNHEY and CDR2 SMNVEV (reference sequence). The CDR3 runs to 16 residues. Trimming stripped 5 bases from V and 4 bases from J, with 15 bases between. Here the CDR3 DNA reads TGTGCCAGCAGTCCGGGAACAGGGACCGGGGCCAACGTCCTGACTTTC. It yields the protein CASSPGTGTGANVLTF.

This clonotype was detected many times. The chain recombines TRBV7-3 with TRBJ1-2; D is uncertain. This CDR3 spans 13 amino acids. Germline values: CDR1 SGHTA, CDR2 FQGTGA. V lost 3 bases to trimming and J lost 6 bases, with 11 bases between them. CDR3 residues: CASSFIGGDGYTF. Here the CDR3 DNA reads TGTGCCAGCAGCTTCATTGGCGGGGATGGCTACACCTTC.

The sample holds a few counts of this clonotype. CDR3 DNA: TGCAGCGCCGGCGGGACAGGGTTCAGCTACGAGCAGTACTTC. The encoded protein is CSAGGTGFSYEQYF. This chain links TRBV29-1 with TRBJ2-7, with 9 bases that match TRBD1. The CDR3 covers 14 residues. Germline-derived CDR1 and CDR2 are SQVTM and ANQGSEA. Unmatched junction bases numbered 10, after V lost 7 bases and J lost 3 bases.

The J gene is TRBJ1-4, the V gene TRBV3-1, with D uncertain. In germline, CDR1 is LGHDT, CDR2 YNNKEL (reference sequence). The CDR3 is 17 amino acids. V lost 4 bases and J lost 0, with 15 bases in between. CDR3 bases: TGTGCCAGCAGCCCCAACCAGGCAATCGCAACTAATGAAAAACTGTTTTTT. The encoded protein is CASSPNQAIATNEKLFF. The whole variable domain, remainder taken from reference TRBV3-1 and TRBJ1-4, is DTAVSQTPKYLVTQMGNDKSIKCEQNLGHDTMYWYKQDSKKFLKIMFSYNNKELIINETVPNRFSPKSPDKAHLNLHINSLELGDSAVYFCASSPNQAIATNEKLFFGSGTQLSVL.

This clonotype occurred many times. This sequence joins TRBV6-5 and TRBJ1-5; D unclear. The length of the CDR3 is 13 residues. Germline lookup yields CDR1 MNHEY and CDR2 SVGAGI. Deletions cut 6 bases from V and 0 bases from J, with 6 bases between. The DNA for the CDR3 is TGTGCCAGCAGAGGGTTTAGCAATCAGCCCCAGCATTTT. Residues: CASRGFSNQPQHF.

This clonotype was observed at least ten times. The genes are TRBV7-8 and TRBJ1-5; D is undetermined. V was trimmed by 1 base and J by 1 base, leaving 8 bases between them. CDR1 is SGHVS, CDR2 FQNEAQ, per germline. The CDR3 is made up of 15 amino acids. The DNA of the CDR3 is TGTGCCAGCAGCTTAGGACGGAGGAGCAATCAGCCCCAGCATTTT. This translates into CASSLGRRSNQPQHF.

In its sample, this clonotype was seen many times. The chain uses TRBV7-2 and TRBJ1-2; D unresolved. CDR3 length equals 14 residues. Looked up from germline, CDR1 is SGHTA and CDR2 is FQGNSA. Trimming left V 1 base short and J 8 bases short, with 14 bases between. The CDR3 reads CASSLDFRNFGYTF. The CDR3 region has the DNA TGTGCCAGCAGCTTAGACTTCAGAAACTTCGGCTACACCTTC. The full variable domain, its missing parts supplied by reference TRBV7-2 and TRBJ1-2, is GAGVSQSPSNKVTEKGKDVELRCDPISGHTALYWYRQSLGQGLEFLIYFQGNSAPDKSGLPSDRFSAERTGGSVSTLTIQRTQQEDSAVYLCASSLDFRNFGYTFGSGTRLTVV.

The V gene is TRBV20-1, the J gene TRBJ2-7; 9 bases agree with TRBD2. CDR3 length: 16 residues. Looked up from germline, CDR1 is DFQATT and CDR2 is SNEGSKA (reference sequence). Trimming at V came to 5 bases and at J to 1 base, leaving 12 bases not matched to a gene. The CDR3 here is CSARGGSGSSSYEQYF. The CDR3 DNA reads TGCAGTGCTCGCGGGGGTAGCGGGAGCTCGTCCTACGAGCAGTACTTC.

This clonotype was seen many times. V usage is TRBV20-1 and J usage is TRBJ1-1; 7 nucleotides match TRBD1. V gave up 3 bases and J gave up 8 bases; unmatched junction bases: 3. CDR1 and CDR2 (germline): DFQATT, SNEGSKA (reference sequence). This CDR3 contains 11 residues. In nucleotides, the CDR3 is TGCAGTGCTAGCCAGGGACAGGAAGCTTTCTTT. Its translation: CSASQGQEAFF.

This chain links TRBV19 with TRBJ2-2, with D possibly being TRBD1 (5 bases). Trimming removed 8 bases at V and 6 bases at J, with 13 bases between. This CDR3 has 13 amino acids. Germline V gives CDR1 LNHDA, CDR2 SQIVND (reference sequence). CDR3 DNA sequence: TGTGCCAGTCAAAGGGGCAGAGCCGGGGAGCTGTTTTTT. This codes for CASQRGRAGELFF.

The chain uses TRBV25-1 and TRBJ1-2; D is undetermined. The germline V gene encodes CDR1 MGHDK and CDR2 SYGVNS. The CDR3 is 13 amino acids. V gave up 2 bases and J gave up 4 bases, with 8 bases separating them. CDR3 DNA sequence: TGTGCCAGCAGTGAACGGAACTTCTATGGCTACACCTTC. Its translation: CASSERNFYGYTF.

The chain links TRBV20-1 to TRBJ2-1, with TRBD2 matching 8 bases. Germline trimming cut 5 bases from V and 6 bases from J; bases unmatched to any gene: 15. Per germline, CDR1 DFQATT and CDR2 SNEGSKA (reference sequence). This CDR3 has 16 amino acids. As DNA, the CDR3 is TGCAGTGCTCCACAGGATTGGAGCGGGAGATCCAATGAGCAGTTCTTC. This gives the protein CSAPQDWSGRSNEQFF.

This clonotype was picked up many times. V and J are TRBV7-8 and TRBJ2-6; the D gene is possibly TRBD1 (5 bases). This CDR3 has 14 amino acids. Germline CDR1 is SGHVS and CDR2 is FQNEAQ. V dropped 6 bases and J dropped 0 bases, with 6 bases sitting between them. CDR3 nucleotide sequence: TGTGCCAGCAGACAGGACTCTGGGGCCAACGTCCTGACTTTC. Encoded protein: CASRQDSGANVLTF.

This clonotype was seen ten or more times. V gene TRBV6-1 combines with J gene TRBJ1-1; no clear D. The CDR3 runs 11 residues. Trimming shortened V by 7 bases and J by 1 base, and 4 bases separated the two germline ends. Germline V lookup: CDR1 MNHNS, CDR2 SASEGT. This CDR3 is CASTTNTEAFF. The CDR3 DNA reads as TGTGCCAGCACGACGAACACTGAAGCTTTCTTT.

The genes are TRBV28 and TRBJ2-5; the D gene is possibly TRBD1 (5 bases). With 8 bases removed from V and 5 bases from J, the gap between germline ends came to 15 bases. CDR1 is MDHEN, CDR2 SYDVKM, per germline. This CDR3 contains 13 residues. CDR3 coding DNA: TGTGCCAGCTCCGACAGTGGGTTGGAGACCCAGTACTTC. Translating it yields CASSDSGLETQYF.

This clonotype was recorded many times. V usage is TRBV7-8 and J usage is TRBJ2-5; D is unresolved. Looked up from germline, CDR1 is SGHVS and CDR2 is FQNEAQ. V shed 3 bases and J shed 3 bases, with 11 bases lying between them. The CDR3 is made up of 14 amino acids. The CDR3 protein is CASSFDNFEETQYF. CDR3 DNA: TGTGCCAGCAGCTTTGACAATTTCGAAGAGACCCAGTACTTC.

This clonotype came up many times. The J gene is TRBJ2-1, the V gene TRBV6-1; 8 bases fit TRBD2. J was trimmed by 1 base and V by 2 bases; bases with no gene match: 4. This CDR3 is built from 16 residues. The germline V gene has CDR1 MNHNS and CDR2 SASEGT. CDR3 bases: TGTGCCAGCAGTGAAAGGGCTAGCGGGTCCTACAATGAGCAGTTCTTC. This encodes CASSERASGSYNEQFF.

The chain joins TRBV20-1 to TRBJ2-7, with TRBD2 matching over 8 bases. V dropped 7 bases and J dropped 3; count of bases not matched to a gene: 8. Germline loops: CDR1 DFQATT, CDR2 SNEGSKA (reference sequence). The CDR3 loop spans 13 amino acids. The CDR3 protein is CSVSGGGVYEQYF. The CDR3, as DNA: TGCAGTGTTTCGGGGGGGGGGGTCTACGAGCAGTACTTC.

This clonotype was detected many times. V and J are TRBV14 and TRBJ2-5; the D gene is possibly TRBD1 (6 bases). Per the germline V gene, CDR1 is SGHDN and CDR2 is FVKESK. The CDR3 covers 14 residues. The V gene lost 4 bases and the J gene lost 5 bases, with 14 bases spanning the gap. The CDR3 region has the DNA TGTGCCAGCAGCCGGCCGACAGGTCTGGAGACCCAGTACTTC. Protein sequence: CASSRPTGLETQYF.